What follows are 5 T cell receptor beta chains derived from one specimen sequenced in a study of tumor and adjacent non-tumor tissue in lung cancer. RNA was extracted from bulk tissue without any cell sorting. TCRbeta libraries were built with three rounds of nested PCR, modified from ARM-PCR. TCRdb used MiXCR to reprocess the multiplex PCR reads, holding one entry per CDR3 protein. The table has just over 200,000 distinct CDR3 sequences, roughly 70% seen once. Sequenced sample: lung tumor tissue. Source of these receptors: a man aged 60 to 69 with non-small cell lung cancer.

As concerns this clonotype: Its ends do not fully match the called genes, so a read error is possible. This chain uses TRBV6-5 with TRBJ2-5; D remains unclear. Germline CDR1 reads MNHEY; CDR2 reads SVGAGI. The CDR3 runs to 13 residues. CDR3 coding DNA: TGTTCCAGCAGCCCTCTGCTTGTGAAGACCCATTACTTC. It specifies CSSSPLLVKTHYF.

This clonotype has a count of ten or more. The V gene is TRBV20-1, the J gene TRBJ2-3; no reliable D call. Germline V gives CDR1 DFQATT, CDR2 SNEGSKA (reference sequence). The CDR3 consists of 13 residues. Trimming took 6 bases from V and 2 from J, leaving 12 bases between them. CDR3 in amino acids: CSASQHPTDTQYF. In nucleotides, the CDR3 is TGCAGTGCGAGCCAGCACCCCACAGATACGCAGTATTTT.

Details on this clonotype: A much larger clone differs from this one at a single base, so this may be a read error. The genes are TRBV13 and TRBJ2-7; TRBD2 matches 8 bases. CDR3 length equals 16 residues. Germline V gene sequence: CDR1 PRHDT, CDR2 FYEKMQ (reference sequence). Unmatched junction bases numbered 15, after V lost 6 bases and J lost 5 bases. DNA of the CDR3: TGTGCCAGCAGTATCCTGAGCGGGAGCCCTCTTAACGAGCAGTACTTC. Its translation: CASSILSGSPLNEQYF.

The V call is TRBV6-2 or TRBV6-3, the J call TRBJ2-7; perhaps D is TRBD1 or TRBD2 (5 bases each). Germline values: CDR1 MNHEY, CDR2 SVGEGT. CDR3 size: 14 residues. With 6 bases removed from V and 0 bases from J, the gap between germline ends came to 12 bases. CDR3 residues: CASRLGRNSYEQYF. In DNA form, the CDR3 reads TGTGCCAGCAGATTGGGACGAAACTCCTACGAGCAGTACTTC.

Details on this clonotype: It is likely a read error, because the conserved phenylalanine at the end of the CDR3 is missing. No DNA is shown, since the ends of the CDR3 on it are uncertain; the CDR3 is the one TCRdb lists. The CDR3 spells CVSSEARQGGYGYIL. The chain links TRBV6-1 to TRBJ1-2; the DNA was not used to check the table's D call, TRBD1. From germline, CDR1 is MNHNS and CDR2 SASEGT. The CDR3 totals 15 residues, both ends included.